The 26 T cell receptor beta chains presented below share a single source sample, sequenced in a study of high-grade serous ovarian cancer treatment subgroups. Tumor samples were taken before definitive surgery or chemotherapy. Profiling relied on immunoSEQ multiplex PCR, and the TCRdb table lists in-frame clones only, not all of them. The sample carries 4,900 or so clones, around 70% recorded once. Sequencing was done on a sample of tumor tissue. The origin of the receptors is a human donor with high-grade serous ovarian cancer.

The rearrangement joins TRBV6-6 to TRBJ2-1; the D is unclear. The CDR3 has 13 amino acids. The V gene's germline CDR1 is MNHNY and CDR2 SVGAGI (reference sequence). V lost 6 bases to trimming and J lost 8 bases, with 14 bases between them. CDR3 nucleotides: TGTGCCAGCAGCGCCTCCGGCGGCGATGAGCAGTTCTTC. Translating it yields CASSASGGDEQFF.

The V and J genes are TRBV5-1 and TRBJ2-1; 8 nucleotides agree with TRBD2. This CDR3 is 15 amino acids long. J lost 5 bases, V lost 0 bases, and 4 bases had no gene match. Germline V lookup: CDR1 SGHRS, CDR2 YFSETQ. The DNA of the CDR3 is TGCGCCAGCAGCTTGGAAGCGGGAGTACACAATGAGCAGTTCTTC. Protein product: CASSLEAGVHNEQFF.

V usage is TRBV11-2 and J usage is TRBJ1-4; possible D gene TRBD1, 5 bases. The CDR3 loop spans 16 amino acids. Trimming removed 4 bases from V and 0 bases from J, with 12 bases in between. From germline, CDR1 is SGHAT and CDR2 FQNNGV. CDR3 loop: CASSSQGGATNEKLFF. As DNA, the CDR3 is TGTGCCAGCAGCTCGCAGGGAGGTGCAACTAATGAAAAACTGTTTTTT.

This clone was detected only a few times. CDR3 region: CASSEYRGATEAFF. The CDR3 nucleotides read TGTGCCAGCAGCGAGTACAGGGGAGCCACTGAAGCTTTCTTT. The chain carries TRBV6-4 and TRBJ1-1, with 7 nucleotides matching TRBD1. The trim removed 6 bases at V and 4 bases at J, leaving 8 bases unmatched. This CDR3 is built from 14 residues. Germline V CDR1 and CDR2: MRHNA, SNTAGT.

This rearrangement joins TRBV29-1 to TRBJ1-1, with TRBD1 matching 8 bases. Germline CDR1 and CDR2: SQVTM and ANQGSEA. V shed 7 bases and J 5 bases; nucleotides not matched to a gene: 6. The CDR3 spans 12 residues. In nucleotides, the CDR3 is TGCAGCGCGGAGACAGGGGTAACTGAAGCTTTCTTT. Translation: CSAETGVTEAFF. The variable domain in full, with the rest retrieved from reference TRBV29-1 and TRBJ1-1, is SAVISQKPSRDICQRGTSLTIQCQVDSQVTMMFWYRQQPGQSLTLIATANQGSEATYESGFVIDKFPISRPNLTFSTLTVSNMSPEDSSIYLCSAETGVTEAFFGQGTRLTVV.

The rearrangement uses TRBV11-3 and TRBJ2-7; 7 bases line up with TRBD2. V was clipped by 5 bases and J by 6 bases; unmatched bases: 13. Germline CDR1 reads SGHNT; CDR2 reads YENEEA. CDR3 length: 15 amino acids. This chain's CDR3 is CASSPIPGTTVEQYF. CDR3 in DNA: TGTGCCAGCAGCCCGATTCCCGGGACTACCGTCGAGCAGTACTTC. The entire variable domain, with the rest obtained from reference TRBV11-3 and TRBJ2-7, is as follows: EAGVVQSPRYKIIEKKQPVAFWCNPISGHNTLYWYLQNLGQGPELLIRYENEEAVDDSQLPKDRFSAERLKGVDSTLKIQPAELGDSAVYLCASSPIPGTTVEQYFGPGTRLTVT.

This clone was seen a handful of times. The V gene is TRBV10-2, the J gene TRBJ1-2, with D tentatively TRBD1 (6 bases). Trimming removed 8 bases at V and 0 bases at J, with 13 bases between. CDR1 and CDR2 from the germline V gene are WSHSY and SAAADI. The CDR3 sequence is 14 residues long. In nucleotides, the CDR3 is TGCGCCAGCGGTAGGGACAAAGCTAACTATGGCTACACCTTC. Translation gives CASGRDKANYGYTF.

The chain uses TRBV6-5 and TRBJ1-5; tentatively, D is TRBD1 (6 bases). CDR1 MNHEY and CDR2 SVGAGI come from the germline V gene. The V and J ends lost 5 bases and 4 bases respectively, with 15 bases between them. This CDR3 has 15 amino acids. This CDR3 is CASSATGLWNQPQHF. CDR3 nucleotide sequence: TGTGCCAGCAGTGCTACAGGGTTGTGGAATCAGCCCCAGCATTTT.

The chain couples TRBV14 to TRBJ2-1; D is ambiguous. Trimming stripped 3 bases from V and 8 bases from J, with 17 bases between. Per germline, CDR1 SGHDN and CDR2 FVKESK. This CDR3 has 15 amino acids. CDR3 in amino acids: CASSHLALIRDEQFF. In DNA, the CDR3 is TGTGCCAGCAGCCATCTCGCGTTAATAAGGGATGAGCAGTTCTTC. The full variable domain, in which reference TRBV14 and TRBJ2-1 provide the parts outside the CDR3, is EAGVTQFPSHSVIEKGQTVTLRCDPISGHDNLYWYRRVMGKEIKFLLHFVKESKQDESGMPNNRFLAERTGGTYSTLKVQPAELEDSGVYFCASSHLALIRDEQFFGPGTRLTVL.

The chain has TRBV4-1 and TRBJ1-3, with D unresolved. This CDR3 comprises 15 residues. From germline, CDR1 is MGHRA and CDR2 YSYEKL. V was trimmed by 1 base and J by 0 bases, leaving 7 bases between them. Written as DNA, the CDR3 is TGCGCCAGCAGCCAAGGGACCGTCTCTGGAAACACCATATATTTT. Translation: CASSQGTVSGNTIYF.

This clone was observed a handful of times. This chain joins TRBV6-6 and TRBJ1-1; possible D gene TRBD1, 6 bases. The ends were cut back, 7 bases at V and 8 bases at J, with 14 bases in the middle. The CDR3 runs to 12 residues. The V gene's germline CDR1 is MNHNY and CDR2 SVGAGI (reference sequence). The DNA of the CDR3 is TGTGCCAGCACCAAGCTCGGGACAGAAGCTTTCTTT. Encoded protein: CASTKLGTEAFF.

In its sample, this clone was seen a few times. V and J are TRBV2 and TRBJ2-1, with a weak D call TRBD2 (6 bases). This CDR3 is built from 15 residues. The germline V gene encodes CDR1 SNHLY and CDR2 FYNNEI. The V end lost 7 bases, the J end lost 4 bases, and 17 bases lay between the germline ends. The CDR3 DNA follows: TGTGCCAGCAATGTCGGGGGTTACTCATACAATGAGCAGTTCTTC. It encodes CASNVGGYSYNEQFF.

The genes are TRBV6-1 and TRBJ1-3, with TRBD1 matching 9 bases. The CDR3 is 15 residues long. The germline CDR1 and CDR2 sequences are MNHNS and SASEGT. After removal of 8 bases from V and 0 bases from J, the junction contained 5 bases not matched to a gene. The CDR3: CASEGQGNSGNTIYF. CDR3 coding DNA: TGTGCCAGCGAAGGACAGGGGAACTCTGGAAACACCATATATTTT.

The chain carries TRBV7-2 and TRBJ2-1; 8 bases fit TRBD2. Unmatched junction bases numbered 9, after V lost 1 base and J lost 7 bases. This CDR3 spans 16 amino acids. Germline values: CDR1 SGHTA, CDR2 FQGNSA. CDR3 residues: CASSLGAGGLGNEQFF. The DNA of the CDR3 is TGTGCCAGCAGCTTAGGGGCGGGAGGATTGGGTAATGAGCAGTTCTTC.

The chain couples TRBV7-8 to TRBJ2-6; 9 nucleotides match TRBD2. CDR3 size: 17 residues. Germline assignment: CDR1 SGHVS and CDR2 FQNEAQ. After removal of 5 bases from V and 2 bases from J, the junction contained 7 bases not matched to a gene. The CDR3 reads CASSPPIAGAGANVLTF. The CDR3 DNA sequence: TGTGCCAGCAGCCCTCCGATAGCGGGAGCTGGGGCCAACGTCCTGACTTTC.

The V gene is TRBV29-1, the J gene TRBJ2-1; the match to TRBD2 covers 7 bases. The V and J ends lost 5 bases and 4 bases, in that order; junction bases with no gene match: 8. Looked up from germline, CDR1 is SQVTM and CDR2 is ANQGSEA. The length of the CDR3 is 14 residues. CDR3 DNA sequence: TGCAGCGTTCTCGGGCTAGCGGCTTACAATGAGCAGTTCTTC. It encodes CSVLGLAAYNEQFF.

This chain links TRBV4-2 with TRBJ2-1; D gene uncertain. V gave up 0 bases and J gave up 5 bases, with 14 bases separating them. This CDR3 has 16 residues. The germline V gene has CDR1 LGHNA and CDR2 YNFKEQ. For the CDR3, the DNA is TGTGCCAGCAGCCAAGATTATTCACCGGAACACAATGAGCAGTTCTTC. It codes for CASSQDYSPEHNEQFF.

The gene calls are TRBV11-2 and TRBJ1-5, with 10 nucleotides matching TRBD1. This CDR3 has 16 amino acids. The germline CDR1 and CDR2 sequences are SGHAT and FQNNGV. V lost 1 base to trimming and J lost 6 bases; unmatched junction nucleotides: 6. The CDR3 nucleotides read TGTGCCAGCAGCTTAGGGGGACAGGGGTCTAGTCAGCCCCAGCATTTT. Encoded protein: CASSLGGQGSSQPQHF. The complete variable domain, with remaining parts taken from reference TRBV11-2 and TRBJ1-5, reads EAGVAQSPRYKIIEKRQSVAFWCNPISGHATLYWYQQILGQGPKLLIQFQNNGVVDDSQLPKDRFSAERLKGVDSTLKIQPAKLEDSAVYLCASSLGGQGSSQPQHFGDGTRLSIL.

V gene TRBV28 combines with J gene TRBJ1-3, with a weak D call TRBD1 (5 bases). Germline CDR1 is MDHEN and CDR2 is SYDVKM. Trimming removed 2 bases from V and 0 bases from J, with 11 bases in between. The CDR3 consists of 16 residues. The chain's CDR3 is CASSLTGSISGNTIYF. Written as DNA, the CDR3 is TGTGCCAGCAGTTTAACAGGTTCTATCTCTGGAAACACCATATATTTT.

The V and J genes are TRBV5-1 and TRBJ2-5; 7 bases match TRBD1. CDR1 is SGHRS and CDR2 is YFSETQ in the germline V gene. The CDR3 length is 15 residues. The J segment lost 1 base and the V segment lost 0 bases, leaving 3 bases of the junction unmatched. The chain's CDR3 is CASSLVTGIQETQYF. CDR3 sequence (DNA): TGCGCCAGCAGCTTGGTGACAGGGATCCAAGAGACCCAGTACTTC.

V and J are TRBV5-6 and TRBJ1-1; D ambiguous. CDR1 SGHDT and CDR2 YYEEEE come from the germline V gene. The CDR3 spans 13 residues. V lost 2 bases to trimming and J lost 6 bases, with 11 bases between them. The CDR3: CASSLGRDSEAFF. The CDR3, as DNA: TGTGCCAGCAGCTTAGGTAGGGATTCTGAAGCTTTCTTT. Drawing the rest from reference TRBV5-6 and TRBJ1-1, the complete variable domain is DAGVTQSPTHLIKTRGQQVTLRCSPKSGHDTVSWYQQALGQGPQFIFQYYEEEERQRGNFPDRFSGHQFPNYSSELNVNALLLGDSALYLCASSLGRDSEAFFGQGTRLTVV.

The V gene is TRBV27, the J gene TRBJ2-7; D possibly corresponds to TRBD2 (5 bases). Germline V gives CDR1 MNHEY, CDR2 SMNVEV (reference sequence). Trimming cost V 5 bases and J 2 bases, with 13 bases left between them. The CDR3 is 14 residues long. In DNA form, the CDR3 reads TGTGCCAGCAGTCCCCTAGGGAGTCCCTACGAGCAGTACTTC. This gives the protein CASSPLGSPYEQYF.

The chain recombines TRBV19 with TRBJ1-3; a possible D gene is TRBD1 (6 bases). Germline V gene data show CDR1 as LNHDA and CDR2 as SQIVND (reference sequence). This CDR3 spans 15 amino acids. Trimming pared 11 bases from V and 0 bases from J, leaving 17 bases between. CDR3 in DNA: TGTGCCTGCCACGGACAGACAATCTCTGGAAACACCATATATTTT. It translates to CACHGQTISGNTIYF.

This clone came up a few times. The CDR3 region has the DNA TGCGCCAGCAGCCGAGACGGGAAAACCTATGGCTACACCTTC. This codes for CASSRDGKTYGYTF. This rearrangement joins TRBV4-3 to TRBJ1-2, with no clear D. From germline, CDR1 is LGHNA and CDR2 YSLEER. V was trimmed by 4 bases and J by 4 bases, leaving 13 bases between them. The CDR3 is made up of 14 amino acids.

Concerning this clone: No DNA is shown, since the ends of the CDR3 on it are uncertain; the CDR3 is the one TCRdb lists. The V and J genes are TRBV27 and TRBJ1-2; the D call of TRBD1 is as the table states it, not checked on the DNA. Germline values: CDR1 MNHEY, CDR2 SMNVEV (reference sequence). A total of 19 residues make up the CDR3, ends included. The CDR3 here is CASSFQTHFGPGWWYGYTF.

The chain couples TRBV7-9 to TRBJ2-1, with a possible D match to TRBD1 (5 bases). The V and J ends lost 4 bases and 0 bases respectively, with 16 bases between them. Looked up from germline, CDR1 is SEHNR and CDR2 is FQNEAQ (reference sequence). The CDR3 sequence is 17 residues long. This CDR3 is CASSSRTRTLSYNEQFF. The CDR3 DNA follows: TGTGCCAGCAGCTCGAGGACCAGGACACTCTCCTACAATGAGCAGTTCTTC.